This record looks at one T cell receptor (beta chain) sequence and its context. Its matching antigen is unknown. TCRdb's table, derived via immunoSEQ multiplex PCR, lists solely in-frame clones and lacks some. The sample shows roughly 25,000 clones, roughly 90% of them seen only once. This sample was taken from a study of monozygotic twins with cystic fibrosis. Study background: Libraries were built from three micrograms of fragmented DNA using about 14 PCR cycles. Findings and caveats of the study: Shared CDR3 numbers were not associated with age, concordance or severity. V usage most resembled the co-twin in 13 of 16 pairs.

The origin of this receptor is a girl aged 2 to 9 with cystic fibrosis. The sequencing input was blood.

In DNA, the CDR3 is TGTGCCAGCAGTGAGCAGGGGTTCGATCAGCCCCAGCATTTT. This gives the protein CASSEQGFDQPQHF. The rearrangement uses TRBV25-1 and TRBJ1-5, with a weak D call TRBD1 (6 bases). The CDR3 is 14 residues long. The V gene's germline CDR1 is MGHDK and CDR2 SYGVNS. V lost 3 bases and J lost 5, with 11 bases in between. The variable domain in full, completed from reference TRBV25-1 and TRBJ1-5, reads EADIYQTPRYLVIGTGKKITLECSQTMGHDKMYWYQQDPGMELHLIHYSYGVNSTEKGDLSSESTVSRIRTEHFPLTLESARPSHTSQYLCASSEQGFDQPQHFGDGTRLSIL.